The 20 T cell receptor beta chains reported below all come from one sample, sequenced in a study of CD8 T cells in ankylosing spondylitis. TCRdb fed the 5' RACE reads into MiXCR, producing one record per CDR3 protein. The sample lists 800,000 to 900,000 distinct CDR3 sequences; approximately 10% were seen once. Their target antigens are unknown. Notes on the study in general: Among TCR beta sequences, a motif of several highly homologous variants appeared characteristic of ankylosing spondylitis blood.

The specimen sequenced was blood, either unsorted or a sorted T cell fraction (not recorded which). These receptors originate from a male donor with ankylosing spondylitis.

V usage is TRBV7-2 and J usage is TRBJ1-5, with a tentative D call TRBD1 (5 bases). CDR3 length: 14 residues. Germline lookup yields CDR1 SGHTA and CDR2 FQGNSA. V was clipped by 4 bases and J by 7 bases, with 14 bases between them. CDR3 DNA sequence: TGTGCCAGCAGCTGGGGGGGTCCGGGACAGCCCCAGCATTTT. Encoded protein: CASSWGGPGQPQHF.

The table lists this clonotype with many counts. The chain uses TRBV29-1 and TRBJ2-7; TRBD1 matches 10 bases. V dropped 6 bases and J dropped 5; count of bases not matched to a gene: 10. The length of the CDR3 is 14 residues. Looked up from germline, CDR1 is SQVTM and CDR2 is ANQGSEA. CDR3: CSVATGTGVHEQYF. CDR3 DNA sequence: TGCAGCGTCGCTACCGGGACAGGGGTCCACGAGCAGTACTTC.

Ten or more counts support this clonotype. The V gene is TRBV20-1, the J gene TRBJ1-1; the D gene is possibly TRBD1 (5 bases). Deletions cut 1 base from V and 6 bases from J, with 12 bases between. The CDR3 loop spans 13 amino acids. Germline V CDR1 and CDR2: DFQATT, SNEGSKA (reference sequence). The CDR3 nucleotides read TGCAGTGCTAGAGGCGAGACAGTTCCTGAAGCTTTCTTT. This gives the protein CSARGETVPEAFF.

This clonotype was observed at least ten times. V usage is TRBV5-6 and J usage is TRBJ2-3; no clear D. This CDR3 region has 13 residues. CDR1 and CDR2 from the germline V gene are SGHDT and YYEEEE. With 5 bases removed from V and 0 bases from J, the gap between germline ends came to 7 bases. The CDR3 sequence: CASSFSSTDTQYF. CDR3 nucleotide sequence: TGTGCCAGCAGTTTCTCTAGCACAGATACGCAGTATTTT.

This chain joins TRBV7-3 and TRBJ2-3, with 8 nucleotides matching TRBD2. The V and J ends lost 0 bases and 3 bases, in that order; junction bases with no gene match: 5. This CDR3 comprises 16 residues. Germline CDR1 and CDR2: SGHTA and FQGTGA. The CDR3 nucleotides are TGTGCCAGCAGCTTAACAAGCCCGGGGGGGACAGATACGCAGTATTTT. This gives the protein CASSLTSPGGTDTQYF.

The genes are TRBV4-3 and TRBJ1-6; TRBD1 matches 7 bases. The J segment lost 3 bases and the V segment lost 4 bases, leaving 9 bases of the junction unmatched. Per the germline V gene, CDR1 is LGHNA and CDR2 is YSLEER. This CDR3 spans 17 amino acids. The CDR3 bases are TGCGCCAGCAGCCCCGGGGTTGGGACAGACTATAATTCACCCCTCCACTTT. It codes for CASSPGVGTDYNSPLHF.

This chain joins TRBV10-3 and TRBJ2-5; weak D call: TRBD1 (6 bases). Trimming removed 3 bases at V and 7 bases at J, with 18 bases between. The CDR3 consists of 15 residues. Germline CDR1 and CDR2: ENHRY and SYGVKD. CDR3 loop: CAISERQTLGGTQYF. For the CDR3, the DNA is TGTGCCATCAGTGAAAGGCAGACCTTAGGGGGGACCCAGTACTTC.

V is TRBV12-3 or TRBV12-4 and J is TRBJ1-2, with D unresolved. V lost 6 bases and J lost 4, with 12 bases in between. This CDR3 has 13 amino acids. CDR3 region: CASSRTDPYGYTF. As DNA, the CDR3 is TGTGCCAGCAGCCGGACGGACCCCTATGGCTACACCTTC.

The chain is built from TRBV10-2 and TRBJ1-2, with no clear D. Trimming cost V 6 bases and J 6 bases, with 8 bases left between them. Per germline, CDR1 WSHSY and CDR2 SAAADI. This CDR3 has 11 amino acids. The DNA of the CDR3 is TGCGCCAGCAGGGGCGCGCATGGCTACACCTTC. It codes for CASRGAHGYTF.

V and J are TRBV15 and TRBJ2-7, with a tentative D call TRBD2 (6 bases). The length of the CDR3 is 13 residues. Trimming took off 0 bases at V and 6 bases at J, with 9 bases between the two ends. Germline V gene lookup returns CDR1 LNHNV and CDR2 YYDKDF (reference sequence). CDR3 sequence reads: CATSRDGRREQYF. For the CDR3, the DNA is TGTGCCACCAGCAGAGATGGGAGGCGCGAGCAGTACTTC.

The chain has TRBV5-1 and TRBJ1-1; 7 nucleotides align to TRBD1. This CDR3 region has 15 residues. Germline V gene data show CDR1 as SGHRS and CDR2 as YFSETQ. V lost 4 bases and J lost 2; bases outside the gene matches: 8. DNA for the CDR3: TGCGCCAGCAGCCAACAGGGGCGGGATAACACTGAAGCTTTCTTT. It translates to CASSQQGRDNTEAFF.

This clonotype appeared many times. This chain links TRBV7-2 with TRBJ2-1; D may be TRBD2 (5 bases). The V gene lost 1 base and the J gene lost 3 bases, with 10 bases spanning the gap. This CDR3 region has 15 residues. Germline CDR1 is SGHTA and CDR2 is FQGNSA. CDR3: CASSLEGSGYNEQFF. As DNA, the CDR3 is TGTGCCAGCAGCTTAGAAGGGAGTGGCTACAATGAGCAGTTCTTC.

This CDR3 reads CSATALWGANVLTF. In DNA, the CDR3 is TGCAGTGCTACCGCACTCTGGGGGGCCAACGTCCTGACTTTC. The chain employs TRBV20-1 and TRBJ2-6; no firm D call. V lost 4 bases to trimming and J lost 4 bases, with 11 bases between them. The CDR3 has 14 amino acids. Germline V CDR1 and CDR2: DFQATT, SNEGSKA (reference sequence).

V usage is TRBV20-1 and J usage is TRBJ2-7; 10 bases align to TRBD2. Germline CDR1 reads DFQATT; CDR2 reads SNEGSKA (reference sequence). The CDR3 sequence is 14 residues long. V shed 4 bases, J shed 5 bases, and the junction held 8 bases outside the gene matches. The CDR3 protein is CSAKAGGPLNEQYF. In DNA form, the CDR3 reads TGCAGTGCTAAAGCGGGAGGGCCCCTGAACGAGCAGTACTTC.

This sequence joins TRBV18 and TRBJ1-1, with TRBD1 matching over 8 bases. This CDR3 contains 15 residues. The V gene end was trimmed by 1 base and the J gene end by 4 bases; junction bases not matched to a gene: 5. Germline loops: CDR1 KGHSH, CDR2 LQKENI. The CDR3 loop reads CASSPRQGLVTEAFF. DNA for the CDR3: TGTGCCAGCTCACCACGACAGGGGCTCGTCACTGAAGCTTTCTTT. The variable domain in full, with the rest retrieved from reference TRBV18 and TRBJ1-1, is NAGVMQNPRHLVRRRGQEARLRCSPMKGHSHVYWYRQLPEEGLKFMVYLQKENIIDESGMPKERFSAEFPKEGPSILRIQQVVRGDSAAYFCASSPRQGLVTEAFFGQGTRLTVV.

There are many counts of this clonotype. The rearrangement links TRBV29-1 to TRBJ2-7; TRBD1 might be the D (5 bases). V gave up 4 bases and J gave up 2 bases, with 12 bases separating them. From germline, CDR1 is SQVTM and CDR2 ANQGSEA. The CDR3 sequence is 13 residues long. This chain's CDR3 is CSVVRDTPYEQYF. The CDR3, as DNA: TGCAGCGTTGTCAGGGATACCCCCTACGAGCAGTACTTC.

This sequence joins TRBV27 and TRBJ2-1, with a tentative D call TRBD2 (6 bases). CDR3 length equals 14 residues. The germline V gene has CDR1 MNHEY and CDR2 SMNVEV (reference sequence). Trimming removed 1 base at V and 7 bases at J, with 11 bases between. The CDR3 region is CASSLYGGRNEQFF. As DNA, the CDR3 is TGTGCCAGCAGTTTATACGGGGGAAGGAATGAGCAGTTCTTC.

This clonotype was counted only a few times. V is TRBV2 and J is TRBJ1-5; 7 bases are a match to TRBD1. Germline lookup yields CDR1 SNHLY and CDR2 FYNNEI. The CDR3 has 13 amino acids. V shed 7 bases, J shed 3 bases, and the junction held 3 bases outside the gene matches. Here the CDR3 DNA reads TGTGCCAGCAATGGACAGGTCAATCAGCCCCAGCATTTT. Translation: CASNGQVNQPQHF.

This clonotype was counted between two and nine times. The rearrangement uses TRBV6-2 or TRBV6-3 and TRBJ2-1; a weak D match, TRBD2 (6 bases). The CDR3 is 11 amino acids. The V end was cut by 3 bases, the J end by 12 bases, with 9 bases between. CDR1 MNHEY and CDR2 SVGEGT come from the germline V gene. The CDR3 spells CASSYRRGQFF. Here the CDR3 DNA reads TGTGCCAGCAGTTATAGGAGGGGGCAGTTCTTC.

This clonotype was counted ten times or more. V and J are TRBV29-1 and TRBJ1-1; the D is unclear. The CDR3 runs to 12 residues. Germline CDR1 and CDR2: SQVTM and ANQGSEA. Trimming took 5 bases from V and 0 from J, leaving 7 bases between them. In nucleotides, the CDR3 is TGCAGCGTTCGGCACATGAACACTGAAGCTTTCTTT. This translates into CSVRHMNTEAFF.